This T cell receptor (beta chain) emerged from a study of cytomegalovirus exposure and HLA in healthy donors. The CDR3 length is 13 residues. Germline V gene lookup returns CDR1 MNHEY and CDR2 SMNVEV (reference sequence). Trimming took 3 bases from V and 9 from J; bases not matched to a gene: 4. Primers for the PCR totalled 60 Vbeta and 13 Jbeta. Generated by immunoSEQ multiplex PCR, the TCRdb table keeps only in-frame clones and is missing some. The sample shows 130,000 to 150,000 clones, 55% to 80% of them seen only once. The sequence was obtained from a human donor in good health. Input material: PBMCs. V and J are TRBV27 and TRBJ2-7, with TRBD1 identical over 11 bases. CDR3 amino acids: CASSFVGQGAQYF. The CDR3 bases are TGTGCCAGCAGTTTCGTAGGACAGGGGGCGCAGTACTTC.